The 14 T cell receptor beta chains listed next were all sequenced from one sample in a study of T cell changes during pregnancy in multiple sclerosis. The repertoire was sequenced with immunoSEQ multiplex PCR; TCRdb's copy has only in-frame clones and lacks some. Here the sample spans roughly 23,000 clones, 65% to 90% being singletons. The specimen was CD4+ T cells from peripheral blood mononuclear cells, collected in the first trimester of pregnancy. These receptors all stem from a female donor in good health, enrolled as a control in a pregnancy study.

This chain joins TRBV7-8 and TRBJ2-4, with D possibly being TRBD2 (5 bases). The ends were cut back, 7 bases at V and 0 bases at J, with 13 bases in the middle. Germline V gives CDR1 SGHVS, CDR2 FQNEAQ. CDR3 length: 15 amino acids. CDR3 protein: CASTTGSIAKNIQYF. CDR3 in DNA: TGTGCCAGCACTACGGGGTCTATAGCCAAAAACATTCAGTACTTC.

The V and J genes are TRBV28 and TRBJ2-1; 11 nucleotides line up with TRBD2. V lost 1 base, J lost 5 bases, and 4 bases stayed unmatched. The germline V gene has CDR1 MDHEN and CDR2 SYDVKM. The CDR3 is 16 amino acids. The CDR3 reads CASSLLVLAGDNEQFF. The DNA for the CDR3 is TGTGCCAGCAGTTTATTGGTACTAGCGGGAGACAATGAGCAGTTCTTC.

V usage is TRBV19 and J usage is TRBJ2-7; possibly TRBD1 for D (6 bases). The CDR3 has 12 residues. The germline CDR1 and CDR2 sequences are LNHDA and SQIVND (reference sequence). Trimming cost V 8 bases and J 4 bases, with 12 bases left between them. The CDR3 DNA is TGTGCCAGTGTTGGAACAGGGTACGAGCAGTACTTC. This gives the protein CASVGTGYEQYF.

The chain combines TRBV5-6 with TRBJ1-1; weak D call: TRBD1 (5 bases). The CDR3 spans 15 residues. V was cut by 5 bases and J by 3 bases, with 17 bases left in between. Germline values: CDR1 SGHDT, CDR2 YYEEEE. This CDR3 is CASSSMTVGDTEAFF. In DNA, the CDR3 is TGTGCCAGCAGTTCCATGACAGTTGGGGACACTGAAGCTTTCTTT.

The chain carries TRBV5-1 and TRBJ1-1; D possibly corresponds to TRBD1 (5 bases). Germline lookup yields CDR1 SGHRS and CDR2 YFSETQ. CDR3 length: 16 amino acids. Trimming stripped 0 bases from V and 3 bases from J, with 15 bases between. CDR3 amino acids: CASSLELRGPDTEAFF. CDR3 coding DNA: TGCGCCAGCAGCTTGGAGTTGCGGGGCCCGGACACTGAAGCTTTCTTT.

The genes are TRBV10-2 and TRBJ2-1; TRBD2 matches 10 bases. Germline CDR1 is WSHSY and CDR2 is SAAADI. The V gene end was trimmed by 6 bases and the J gene end by 3 bases; junction bases not matched to a gene: 8. The CDR3 has 16 amino acids. The CDR3 here is CASSPDLAGDYNEQFF. The CDR3 DNA is TGCGCCAGCAGCCCCGATCTAGCGGGGGACTACAATGAGCAGTTCTTC.

This clone appeared once. V usage is TRBV29-1 and J usage is TRBJ1-2; 12 bases agree with TRBD1. The CDR3 extends over 14 amino acids. V was clipped by 4 bases and J by 4 bases; unmatched bases: 4. Germline V lookup: CDR1 SQVTM, CDR2 ANQGSEA. The CDR3 region is CSVVGQGAGYGYTF. The CDR3 DNA reads TGCAGCGTTGTGGGACAGGGGGCTGGCTATGGCTACACCTTC.

V gene TRBV6-5 combines with J gene TRBJ2-3; 7 nucleotides line up with TRBD2. Trimming at V came to 2 bases and at J to 2 bases, leaving 7 bases not matched to a gene. The CDR3 sequence is 16 residues long. Germline CDR1 is MNHEY and CDR2 is SVGAGI. CDR3 loop: CASSYGTGGSTDTQYF. CDR3 sequence (DNA): TGTGCCAGCAGTTACGGAACGGGGGGTTCCACAGATACGCAGTATTTT.

This clone occurred a few times. At one boundary the junction diverges from the germline segment, which might be a read error. The V and J genes are TRBV2 and TRBJ2-2; D unclear. Germline V gene data show CDR1 as SNHLY and CDR2 as FYNNEI. CDR3 length: 13 amino acids. This CDR3 reads CASGEGRTGELFF. CDR3 bases: TGTGCCAGCGGTGAAGGGCGGACCGGGGAGCTGTTTTTT.

This clone showed up just a few times. This chain uses TRBV2 with TRBJ2-3; D possibly corresponds to TRBD1 (5 bases). Germline-derived CDR1 and CDR2 are SNHLY and FYNNEI. This CDR3 contains 16 residues. The ends were cut back, 5 bases at V and 5 bases at J, with 20 bases in the middle. CDR3 in DNA: TGTGCCAGCAGTTGGTGGGGCCCTGGGGAAAAAGATACGCAGTATTTT. This encodes CASSWWGPGEKDTQYF.

The table lists this clone with a count of one. The chain employs TRBV4-3 and TRBJ1-1; no definite D call. Per germline, CDR1 LGHNA and CDR2 YSLEER. This CDR3 region has 14 residues. V shed 1 base and J shed 0 bases, with 6 bases lying between them. CDR3 nucleotide sequence: TGCGCCAGCAGCCAAGGGGGAGTGAACACTGAAGCTTTCTTT. Translation: CASSQGGVNTEAFF.

This chain uses TRBV7-2 with TRBJ2-3; D is undetermined. V lost 5 bases and J 3 bases, leaving 15 bases between the germline ends. CDR3 length: 15 residues. The germline gives CDR1 SGHTA, CDR2 FQGNSA. In DNA form, the CDR3 reads TGTGCCAGCAGCCAAAGACGTGGCAGGACAGATACGCAGTATTTT. It codes for CASSQRRGRTDTQYF.

Only one count was recorded for this clone. This chain uses TRBV18 with TRBJ1-4, with D possibly TRBD1 on 5 matching bases. The CDR3 has 15 amino acids. Germline CDR1 reads KGHSH; CDR2 reads LQKENI. Between the trimmed V and J ends, which lost 0 bases and 8 bases, there was a span of 13 bases. CDR3 sequence (DNA): TGTGCCAGCTCACCACCATCCCAGGGTGGAGAAAAACTGTTTTTT. Protein product: CASSPPSQGGEKLFF.

V usage is TRBV15 and J usage is TRBJ2-4, with TRBD1 as a possible D gene (5 bases). The CDR3 runs to 12 residues. V dropped 4 bases and J dropped 6 bases, with 7 bases sitting between them. Germline CDR1 and CDR2: LNHNV and YYDKDF (reference sequence). CDR3 region: CATSIQGNIQYF. The DNA of the CDR3 is TGTGCCACCAGCATTCAGGGAAACATTCAGTACTTC.